A selection of T cell receptor beta chains follows, all from one sample in a study of cytomegalovirus exposure and HLA in healthy donors. Profiling relied on immunoSEQ multiplex PCR, and the TCRdb table lists in-frame clones only, not all of them. Of around 150,000 clones listed, nearly 80% are singletons. The sequenced sample was PBMCs. The receptor set was obtained from a woman between 45 and 65 years old in good health and CMV-seropositive. CDR3s leave out the opening cysteine and the closing phenylalanine or tryptophan. A clone size is listed for some rows: how often the clone was seen (once, few, many), or a class if it is expanded.

NA TRBV19 ASSIPTGSSVTEAF
once TRBV9 ASSVGRTIGGYT
NA TRBV5-4 ASSLPTGTNTEAF
NA TRBV5-4 ASSPTRSGRGQETQY
NA TRBV19 ASSTGQETQY
few TRBV6-4 ASSPSQPQH
few TRBV6-1 ASSPQGATTEAF
NA TRBV18 ASSPIQGWDQPQH
NA TRBV2 ASSVSGAEETQY
NA TRBV2 ASSVKGPYGYT
NA TRBV9 ASTQGVSTDTQY
NA TRBV30 ASDHRGHYEQY
NA TRBV5-1 ASSLALQGVKKSEQF
NA TRBV5-4 ASSPQQGARYGYT
NA TRBV11-2 ASSLGRGGYEQY
NA TRBV2 ASSAWGETDYEQY
NA TRBV7-9 ASSLARGGQHNSPLH
NA TRBV28 ASSLQGSTEAF
NA TRBV5-1 ASSLDPSGGAGEQY
NA TRBV6-1 ASSSLALPNSPLH
once TRBV2 ASSVRGESTEAF
few TRBV2 ASSEFGGYT
NA TRBV27 ASSSTDRAPNEKLF